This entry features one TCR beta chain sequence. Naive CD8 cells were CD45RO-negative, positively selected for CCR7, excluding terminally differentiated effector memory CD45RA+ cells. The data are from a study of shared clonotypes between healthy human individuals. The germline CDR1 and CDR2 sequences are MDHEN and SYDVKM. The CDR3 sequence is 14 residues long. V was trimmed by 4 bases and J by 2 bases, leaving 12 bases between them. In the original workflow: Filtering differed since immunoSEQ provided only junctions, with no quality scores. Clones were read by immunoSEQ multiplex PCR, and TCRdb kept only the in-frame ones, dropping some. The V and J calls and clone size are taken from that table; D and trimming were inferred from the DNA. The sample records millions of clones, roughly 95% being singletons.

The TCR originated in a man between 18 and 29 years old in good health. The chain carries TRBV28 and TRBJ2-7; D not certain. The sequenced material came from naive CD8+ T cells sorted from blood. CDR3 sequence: CASSSQKRAYEQYF. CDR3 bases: TGTGCCAGCAGTTCTCAGAAACGGGCCTACGAGCAGTACTTC.